Each of the 30 T cell receptor beta chains below was sequenced from the same sample in a study of blood T cells in healthy people across ages. The authors ran a second PCR of about 6 to 11 cycles using a sample-barcoded 5' primer and a J-beta primer mix. TCRdb re-analysed the 5' RACE reads in MiXCR, keeping a single row per CDR3 protein. The sample includes around 1.5 million distinct CDR3 sequences, roughly 40% of them seen just once. Material for sequencing was blood. These receptors were taken from a woman between 18 and 29 years old in good health.

This clonotype was observed a handful of times. This chain links TRBV5-1 with TRBJ1-1; D is perhaps TRBD1 (5 bases). Germline CDR1 and CDR2: SGHRS and YFSETQ. Trimming removed 1 base from V and 4 bases from J, with 11 bases in between. This CDR3 contains 14 residues. CDR3 nucleotide sequence: TGCGCCAGCAGCTTGAATGTCGGGGGCACTGAAGCTTTCTTT. Translating it yields CASSLNVGGTEAFF.

V and J are TRBV3-1 and TRBJ1-2; TRBD1 agrees at 7 bases. The CDR3 is made up of 14 amino acids. Germline trimming cut 5 bases from V and 4 bases from J; bases unmatched to any gene: 7. Germline V gene data show CDR1 as LGHDT and CDR2 as YNNKEL (reference sequence). CDR3 DNA sequence: TGTGCCAGCAGCGTAAAGGGGGCAAGCTATGGCTACACCTTC. The encoded protein is CASSVKGASYGYTF.

This clonotype was recorded a few times. The chain is built from TRBV7-3 and TRBJ2-3; TRBD1 or TRBD2 may be the D gene (5 bases each). Trimming shortened V by 5 bases and J by 0 bases, and 21 bases separated the two germline ends. CDR1 and CDR2 (germline): SGHTA, FQGTGA. This CDR3 is built from 18 residues. CDR3 coding DNA: TGTGCCAGCAGCCCACTAGGGGCCCTAGACCTAAGCACAGATACGCAGTATTTT. This encodes CASSPLGALDLSTDTQYF.

This clonotype was recorded a few times. The chain uses TRBV7-2 and TRBJ2-3; D uncertain. Trimming took 7 bases from V and 5 from J, leaving 10 bases between them. Germline CDR1 reads SGHTA; CDR2 reads FQGNSA. The CDR3 is made up of 12 amino acids. As DNA, the CDR3 is TGTGCCAGCATTTCAAACCTAGATACGCAGTATTTT. It translates to CASISNLDTQYF.

In this sample, this clonotype turned up a few times. The chain couples TRBV6-6 to TRBJ1-2; 9 nucleotides align to TRBD1. V gave up 6 bases and J gave up 5 bases; unmatched junction bases: 7. This CDR3 spans 14 amino acids. CDR1 and CDR2 from the germline V gene are MNHNY and SVGAGI (reference sequence). The CDR3 loop is CASSVTDRGYGYTF. CDR3 nucleotide sequence: TGTGCCAGCAGCGTTACGGACAGGGGTTATGGCTACACCTTC.

This clonotype showed up just a few times. V usage is TRBV3-1 and J usage is TRBJ2-4; D may be TRBD2 (5 bases). Germline CDR1 is LGHDT and CDR2 is YNNKEL (reference sequence). The CDR3 covers 11 residues. The V gene lost 1 base and the J gene lost 13 bases, with 8 bases spanning the gap. The DNA of the CDR3 is TGTGCCAGCAGCCAAGGATGGGAGCAGTACTTC. This sequence encodes CASSQGWEQYF.

The chain recombines TRBV4-2 with TRBJ2-5; 10 nucleotides match TRBD2. The germline V gene encodes CDR1 LGHNA and CDR2 YNFKEQ. Losses at the gene ends were 5 bases for V and 11 bases for J; bases not matched to a gene: 17. The CDR3 runs 16 residues. Here the CDR3 reads CASSALVAGGVNEQYF. The CDR3 bases are TGTGCCAGCAGCGCCCTGGTAGCGGGGGGCGTGAATGAGCAGTACTTC.

The rearrangement links TRBV7-9 to TRBJ2-3; tentative D call: TRBD1 (6 bases). The germline V and J ends were trimmed by 2 bases and 3 bases, with 12 bases remaining between them. Germline V lookup: CDR1 SEHNR, CDR2 FQNEAQ (reference sequence). This CDR3 comprises 15 residues. The CDR3 here is CASSLLPGDTDTQYF. The CDR3 DNA is TGTGCCAGCAGCTTACTGCCAGGGGATACAGATACGCAGTATTTT.

This rearrangement joins TRBV19 to TRBJ1-2; perhaps TRBD1 as D (5 bases). Germline V gives CDR1 LNHDA, CDR2 SQIVND (reference sequence). V was pared by 3 bases and J by 3 bases, with 11 bases between. The CDR3 totals 14 residues. The DNA for the CDR3 is TGTGCCAGTAGTATCCCCGGGACGGACTATGGCTACACCTTC. It specifies CASSIPGTDYGYTF. The variable domain in full, with the rest retrieved from reference TRBV19 and TRBJ1-2, is DGGITQSPKYLFRKEGQNVTLSCEQNLNHDAMYWYRQDPGQGLRLIYYSQIVNDFQKGDIAEGYSVSREKKESFPLTVTSAQKNPTAFYLCASSIPGTDYGYTFGSGTRLTVV.

The rearrangement joins TRBV6-1 to TRBJ1-1; unclear D gene. Trimming took 7 bases from V and 0 from J, leaving 18 bases between them. Looked up from germline, CDR1 is MNHNS and CDR2 is SASEGT. CDR3 length: 16 amino acids. The CDR3 sequence is CASTGTSAFMNTEAFF. The CDR3 DNA sequence: TGTGCCAGCACCGGAACCTCAGCTTTCATGAACACTGAAGCTTTCTTT.

The chain combines TRBV10-3 with TRBJ2-3; 8 bases align to TRBD2. This CDR3 comprises 15 residues. V lost 10 bases to trimming and J lost 2 bases; unmatched junction nucleotides: 11. The V gene's germline CDR1 is ENHRY and CDR2 SYGVKD. The CDR3 region has the DNA TGTGCCACCACACCGGGAGGGTGGGACACAGATACGCAGTATTTT. Amino acids: CATTPGGWDTDTQYF.

As concerns this clonotype: This may come from a read error, since a much larger clone is one base off. The chain employs TRBV3-1 and TRBJ2-7, with D perhaps assigned TRBD1 or TRBD2 (6 bases each). The V end was cut by 4 bases, the J end by 1 base, with 26 bases between. The CDR3 covers 19 residues. Germline V gene lookup returns CDR1 LGHDT and CDR2 YNNKEL (reference sequence). The DNA of the CDR3 is TGTGCCAGCAGCCGAGAGGGGGGTCGGGGCTTCAGAGGTTCCTACGAGCAGTACTTC. It yields the protein CASSREGGRGFRGSYEQYF.

The gene calls are TRBV5-1 and TRBJ1-1; 12 nucleotides agree with TRBD1. V lost 2 bases and J lost 4; bases outside the gene matches: 9. Germline V lookup: CDR1 SGHRS, CDR2 YFSETQ. This CDR3 is built from 17 residues. CDR3 DNA sequence: TGCGCCAGCAGCTTACGGGACAGGGGGCTTCAGGGCACTGAAGCTTTCTTT. As protein: CASSLRDRGLQGTEAFF.

This clonotype has a handful of counts. This chain links TRBV12-3 or TRBV12-4 with TRBJ1-6, with TRBD1 matching over 10 bases. Unmatched junction bases numbered 3, after V lost 5 bases and J lost 5 bases. This CDR3 spans 15 amino acids. The CDR3 here is CASSRQGANNSPLHF. DNA for the CDR3: TGTGCCAGCAGTCGACAGGGGGCGAATAATTCACCCCTCCACTTT.

The V gene is TRBV29-1, the J gene TRBJ2-1; D might be TRBD1 or TRBD2, each matching 5 bases. CDR1 is SQVTM and CDR2 is ANQGSEA in the germline V gene. V was clipped by 6 bases and J by 13 bases, with 25 bases between them. The CDR3 runs to 14 residues. CDR3 DNA: TGCAGCGTCCTGGGTTGGAAGCAGGGAGAGACCCAGTTCTTC. It encodes CSVLGWKQGETQFF.

The chain is built from TRBV15 and TRBJ1-1, with D unclear. This CDR3 region has 14 residues. V lost 0 bases and J lost 7, with 12 bases in between. From germline, CDR1 is LNHNV and CDR2 YYDKDF (reference sequence). The CDR3 DNA follows: TGTGCCACCAGCAGAGATCAGTGGGCCGGTGAAGCTTTCTTT. Its translation: CATSRDQWAGEAFF.

The chain joins TRBV4-2 to TRBJ2-3, with TRBD2 matching over 16 bases. The CDR3 covers 19 residues. Unmatched junction bases numbered 4, after V lost 1 base and J lost 0 bases. Germline V gene lookup returns CDR1 LGHNA and CDR2 YNFKEQ. In DNA, the CDR3 is TGTGCCAGCAGCCAAGTCGGGGGACTAGCGGGAGGGAGCACAGATACGCAGTATTTT. It codes for CASSQVGGLAGGSTDTQYF.

The J gene is TRBJ2-3, the V gene TRBV7-6, with a possible D match to TRBD2 (5 bases). V was pared by 3 bases and J by 0 bases, with 22 bases between. This CDR3 comprises 19 residues. Germline V gene sequence: CDR1 SGHVS, CDR2 FNYEAQ. The CDR3 coding sequence is TGTGCCAGCAGCTTGGCCCCTGGCGGGCTGATCACGAGCACAGATACGCAGTATTTT. Amino acids: CASSLAPGGLITSTDTQYF.

This clonotype occurred a few times. The junction differs from germline at one of its ends, possibly a read error. The chain is built from TRBV6-5 and TRBJ1-1; 8 bases match TRBD1. Germline CDR1 is MNHEY and CDR2 is SVGAGI. This CDR3 comprises 14 residues. CDR3 loop: CASGYRGSNTEAFF. CDR3 coding DNA: TGTGCCAGCGGTTACAGGGGGTCGAACACTGAAGCTTTCTTT.

V usage is TRBV6-6 and J usage is TRBJ2-1; D is undetermined. The CDR3 runs to 12 residues. The germline gives CDR1 MNHNY, CDR2 SVGAGI (reference sequence). The ends were cut back, 0 bases at V and 9 bases at J, with 6 bases in the middle. The DNA for the CDR3 is TGTGCCAGCAGTTACTCTTTGCGTGAGCAGTTCTTC. The encoded protein is CASSYSLREQFF.

V is TRBV7-6 and J is TRBJ2-1; a possible D gene is TRBD2 (5 bases). The CDR3 contains 16 residues. CDR1 and CDR2 from the germline V gene are SGHVS and FNYEAQ. The V end was cut by 6 bases, the J end by 10 bases, with 25 bases between. For the CDR3, the DNA is TGTGCCAGCAGTCCGATGTCGCCAGCGGATTTCTACGAGCAGTTCTTC. This encodes CASSPMSPADFYEQFF. The variable domain in full, with the rest retrieved from reference TRBV7-6 and TRBJ2-1, is GAGVSQSPRYKVTKRGQDVALRCDPISGHVSLYWYRQALGQGPEFLTYFNYEAQQDKSGLPNDRFSAERPEGSISTLTIQRTEQRDSAMYRCASSPMSPADFYEQFFGPGTRLTVL.

The chain has TRBV24-1 and TRBJ2-3, with a possible D match to TRBD2 (5 bases). The CDR3 has 15 amino acids. In germline, CDR1 is KGHDR, CDR2 SFDVKD. Trimming took 8 bases from V and 0 from J, leaving 14 bases between them. Here the CDR3 reads CATKSGGLSTDTQYF. CDR3 coding DNA: TGTGCCACCAAGTCCGGAGGACTGAGCACAGATACGCAGTATTTT.

This clonotype turned up a few times. The genes are TRBV7-9 and TRBJ2-3, with TRBD2 identical over 7 bases. The CDR3 contains 14 residues. The ends lost 7 bases at V and 5 bases at J; junction bases unmatched: 9. CDR1 is SEHNR, CDR2 FQNEAQ, per germline (reference sequence). The CDR3: CASKTAGRGDTQYF. The DNA of the CDR3 is TGTGCCAGCAAAACGGCAGGGAGGGGAGATACGCAGTATTTT.

This clonotype showed up just a few times. The chain couples TRBV6-2 or TRBV6-3 to TRBJ2-5; 9 bases match TRBD2. Per the germline V gene, CDR1 is MNHEY and CDR2 is SVGEGT. CDR3 length: 15 amino acids. The V and J ends lost 1 base and 3 bases, in that order; junction bases with no gene match: 3. The CDR3 region is CASSYYGTSKETQYF. Written as DNA, the CDR3 is TGTGCCAGCAGTTACTACGGGACTAGCAAAGAGACCCAGTACTTC.

V is TRBV20-1 and J is TRBJ1-1; D uncertain. Deletions cut 1 base from V and 12 bases from J, with 12 bases between. Germline values: CDR1 DFQATT, CDR2 SNEGSKA (reference sequence). The CDR3 length is 11 residues. The CDR3 reads CSARGGPNTFF. CDR3 in DNA: TGCAGTGCTAGAGGGGGTCCAAACACTTTCTTT.

The rearrangement links TRBV29-1 to TRBJ1-2, with 8 bases aligning to TRBD1. J was trimmed by 8 bases and V by 7 bases; bases with no gene match: 9. This CDR3 is 12 amino acids long. Germline-derived CDR1 and CDR2 are SQVTM and ANQGSEA. CDR3 sequence reads: CSAAQGVDGYTF. CDR3 DNA: TGCAGCGCTGCACAGGGGGTAGACGGCTACACCTTC.

This clonotype was picked up a small number of times. The gene calls are TRBV25-1 and TRBJ2-1, with D possibly TRBD2 on 6 matching bases. Germline loops: CDR1 MGHDK, CDR2 SYGVNS. V lost 7 bases and J 2 bases, leaving 21 bases between the germline ends. The CDR3 sequence is 17 residues long. This chain's CDR3 is CASTSPPGVQAYNEQFF. CDR3 bases: TGTGCCAGCACATCCCCGCCGGGGGTTCAGGCCTACAATGAGCAGTTCTTC.

CDR3 protein: CASSANPSDEQYF. Written as DNA, the CDR3 is TGTGCCAGCAGTGCAAATCCTTCAGACGAGCAGTACTTC. The chain recombines TRBV6-1 with TRBJ2-5; no clear D. Matching the DNA end better, TRBJ2-7 makes the J call doubtful. Germline V gene sequence: CDR1 MNHNS, CDR2 SASEGT. The CDR3 is made up of 13 amino acids.

J is TRBJ2-1 and V is TRBV10-3, with D possibly matching TRBD1 (6 bases). In germline, CDR1 is ENHRY, CDR2 SYGVKD. This CDR3 has 14 amino acids. V shed 5 bases and J shed 8 bases, with 16 bases lying between them. As DNA, the CDR3 is TGTGCCATCAGTCCGGAGACAGGCCGGGATGAGCAGTTCTTC. Encoded protein: CAISPETGRDEQFF.

This clonotype was counted only a few times. The chain uses TRBV7-9 and TRBJ2-7, with 8 bases fitting TRBD1. This CDR3 is built from 14 residues. J gave up 5 bases and V 0 bases, and 3 bases lay outside the gene matches. From germline, CDR1 is SEHNR and CDR2 FQNEAQ (reference sequence). The CDR3 protein is CASSLAGQGHEQYF. CDR3 nucleotides: TGTGCCAGCAGCTTAGCCGGACAGGGACACGAGCAGTACTTC.